The TCR beta chain described here comes from a study of neoadjuvant nivolumab and ipilimumab in lung cancer. At the level of the study: Nivolumab 3 mg/kg was given days 1, 15 and 29, plus ipilimumab 1 mg/kg day 1 in combination. Findings and caveats of the study: From pretherapy to surgery, tumor richness and clonality rose with dual therapy. Pretherapy blood TCR richness correlated positively with resected tumor richness. A small number of samples were TCR sequenced.

This CDR3 spans 13 amino acids. Germline CDR1 is SGHTA and CDR2 is FQGTGA. Between the trimmed V and J ends, which lost 0 bases and 7 bases, there was a span of 10 bases. Profiled with immunoSEQ multiplex PCR; TCRdb holds only in-frame clones, not every one. This table holds fewer than 4,500 clones, roughly 79% found once. Concerning this clone: Its antigen is as yet unknown.

The clonotype originates from an adult with non-small cell lung cancer. Some clones in this sample may be carry-over from other donors' samples. The chain has TRBV7-3 and TRBJ2-7; the D is unclear. Sequenced material: normal lung tissue adjacent to the tumor, taken after neoadjuvant nivolumab, alone or with ipilimumab, at or shortly before surgery. This CDR3 reads CASSLTQGREQYF. CDR3 bases: TGTGCCAGCAGCTTAACCCAAGGAAGGGAGCAGTACTTC.